This section outlines one T cell receptor beta chain sequence together with its context. What it recognizes is unknown. Then a second PCR, running roughly 6 to 12 cycles, was carried out with a sample-barcoded 5' primer and a J-beta primer mix. TCRdb reanalysed the 5' RACE reads using MiXCR and keeps one entry per CDR3 protein. The sample lists 800,000 to 950,000 distinct CDR3 sequences, around 36% occurring once. Isolation recovered at least 7 million PBMCs from every sample. These data come from a study of blood T cells in healthy people across ages. Study findings and constraints: Naive T cell percentage showed a strong correlation with TCR beta diversity.

The CDR3 spans 15 residues. V lost 2 bases, J lost 5 bases, and 8 bases stayed unmatched. Germline V gene lookup returns CDR1 LGHNA and CDR2 YNFKEQ. The source of this sequence is a man younger than 30 in good health. The V gene is TRBV4-2, the J gene TRBJ1-1; 7 bases align to TRBD1. The specimen was blood. The DNA of the CDR3 is TGTGCCAGCAGCCAACCCCGGCCAGGGGGGACTGAAGCTTTCTTT. Translating gives CASSQPRPGGTEAFF.